This T cell receptor beta chain was documented in a study of cytomegalovirus exposure and HLA in healthy donors. Whole-study findings and limits: Because they were indistinguishable, some V segments, including TRBV6-2 and TRBV6-3, were excluded.

As concerns this clone: What it binds is unknown.

The germline V gene encodes CDR1 SGHTA and CDR2 FQGNSA. V shed 6 bases and J 7 bases; nucleotides not matched to a gene: 9. This CDR3 has 14 amino acids. Primers included in the PCR were 60 Vbeta and 13 Jbeta primers. Per the original data handling: As a later analysis found, there were roughly 80 million unique TCR beta chains, of which some 9.9 million were shared. Sequencing used immunoSEQ multiplex PCR; TCRdb keeps in-frame clones, though not all of them. The V and J calls and clone size come from that table; D and trimming were worked out from the DNA. The repertoire consists of 85,000 to 130,000 clones, with around 75% occurring once and the leading ten covering about 4.4%.

This sequence joins TRBV7-2 and TRBJ2-7; 10 bases fit TRBD1. Input material: PBMCs. This receptor was identified in a woman in her late teens or twenties in good health and CMV-seropositive. CDR3 in amino acids: CASSWGQGFGEQYF. CDR3 nucleotide sequence: TGTGCCAGCAGTTGGGGACAGGGGTTCGGAGAGCAGTACTTC.